A single sample is the source of the 32 T cell receptor beta chains below, sequenced in a study of cytomegalovirus exposure and HLA in healthy donors. PCR amplification relied on 60 Vbeta primers (plus 13 Jbeta primers). Method: immunoSEQ multiplex PCR; TCRdb's copy keeps in-frame clones and lacks some. Altogether about 170,000 clones are present, 75% to 85% being singletons, with the ten largest covering less than 2.5%. The sample comprised PBMCs. These receptors originate from a woman aged 45-65 years in good health and CMV-seronegative.

This chain links TRBV5-6 with TRBJ1-1, with D unclear. The germline gives CDR1 SGHDT, CDR2 YYEEEE. The germline V and J ends were trimmed by 2 bases and 0 bases, with 11 bases remaining between them. This CDR3 comprises 15 residues. CDR3 bases: TGTGCCAGCAGCTTTGTTGCGGGATTGAACACTGAAGCTTTCTTT. Translated: CASSFVAGLNTEAFF.

This chain uses TRBV5-1 with TRBJ1-1; D is unclear. Between the trimmed V and J ends, which lost 4 bases and 0 bases, there was a span of 10 bases. The CDR3 is made up of 14 amino acids. CDR1 is SGHRS, CDR2 YFSETQ, per germline. The CDR3, as DNA: TGCGCCAGCAGCGGCCGGGGTTTGAACACTGAAGCTTTCTTT. Translation: CASSGRGLNTEAFF. Full variable domain (remainder filled in from reference TRBV5-1 and TRBJ1-1): KAGVTQTPRYLIKTRGQQVTLSCSPISGHRSVSWYQQTPGQGLQFLFEYFSETQRNKGNFPGRFSGRQFSNSRSEMNVSTLELGDSALYLCASSGRGLNTEAFFGQGTRLTVV.

The J gene is TRBJ2-7, the V gene TRBV4-1; D possibly corresponds to TRBD1 (6 bases). The CDR3 is 17 amino acids. V dropped 1 base and J dropped 2 bases, with 18 bases sitting between them. The germline gives CDR1 MGHRA, CDR2 YSYEKL. This chain's CDR3 is CASSQGEQGETTYEQYF. CDR3 coding DNA: TGCGCCAGCAGCCAAGGGGAACAGGGCGAAACTACCTACGAGCAGTACTTC.

The J gene is TRBJ1-5, the V gene TRBV28; 7 bases are shared with TRBD1. There are 14 residues in the CDR3. Trimming removed 4 bases from V and 4 bases from J; junction bases left unmatched: 4. In germline, CDR1 is MDHEN, CDR2 SYDVKM. The CDR3 here is CASSSGQVNQPQHF. The CDR3, as DNA: TGTGCCAGCAGTTCAGGACAGGTTAATCAGCCCCAGCATTTT.

The genes are TRBV7-8 and TRBJ1-2; 8 bases fit TRBD1. J was trimmed by 4 bases and V by 8 bases; bases with no gene match: 9. This CDR3 has 14 amino acids. Germline CDR1 reads SGHVS; CDR2 reads FQNEAQ. The CDR3 spells CASGQDRASYGYTF. DNA of the CDR3: TGTGCCAGCGGTCAGGACAGGGCCAGCTATGGCTACACCTTC.

The J gene is TRBJ1-1, the V gene TRBV7-2; TRBD1 aligns across 7 bases. The CDR3 runs 15 residues. The V gene's germline CDR1 is SGHTA and CDR2 FQGNSA. Trimming cost V 1 base and J 4 bases; bases outside gene matches: 6. The CDR3 sequence is CASSLDRGRGTEAFF. The CDR3 region has the DNA TGTGCCAGCAGCTTAGACAGGGGAAGGGGCACTGAAGCTTTCTTT.

This clone was seen only once. The chain has TRBV28 and TRBJ1-5; TRBD1 agrees at 11 bases. Trimming removed 6 bases from V and 1 base from J; junction bases left unmatched: 8. Germline V CDR1 and CDR2: MDHEN, SYDVKM. This CDR3 has 17 residues. CDR3 DNA: TGTGCCAGCAGCCCGGACAGGGGGCGAACCAGCAATCAGCCCCAGCATTTT. Translated, it gives CASSPDRGRTSNQPQHF.

The rearrangement uses TRBV28 and TRBJ2-7, with TRBD1 identical over 9 bases. The CDR3 loop spans 15 amino acids. Germline V lookup: CDR1 MDHEN, CDR2 SYDVKM. V lost 5 bases to trimming and J lost 6 bases; unmatched junction nucleotides: 11. The CDR3: CASSLDAGTGREQYF. The CDR3 DNA reads TGTGCCAGCAGTCTTGACGCCGGGACAGGGCGCGAGCAGTACTTC.

V and J are TRBV18 and TRBJ1-2; D unresolved. Germline CDR1 and CDR2: KGHSH and LQKENI. This CDR3 has 16 residues. The V end lost 6 bases, the J end lost 2 bases, and 19 bases lay between the germline ends. The CDR3 sequence: CASSFLEGGDNYGYTF. The CDR3 DNA reads TGTGCCAGCTCCTTCTTGGAGGGTGGAGACAACTATGGCTACACCTTC.

This rearrangement joins TRBV7-9 to TRBJ1-4, with 9 bases identical to TRBD1. Germline CDR1 and CDR2: SEHNR and FQNEAQ (reference sequence). The CDR3 is 15 residues long. V lost 5 bases and J lost 7; bases outside the gene matches: 8. The CDR3 loop is CASSTLQGAGEKLFF. CDR3 DNA: TGTGCCAGCAGCACTTTACAGGGGGCAGGTGAAAAACTGTTTTTT.

The chain joins TRBV7-9 to TRBJ1-2; D is unclear. Per the germline V gene, CDR1 is SEHNR and CDR2 is FQNEAQ (reference sequence). The CDR3 consists of 17 residues. The germline V and J ends were trimmed by 5 bases and 6 bases, with 25 bases remaining between them. The CDR3 DNA follows: TGTGCCAGCAGCAAAGAAGAGGTTTCAGAGGCAAGGAATGGCTACACCTTC. This gives the protein CASSKEEVSEARNGYTF.

This chain uses TRBV15 with TRBJ2-5; TRBD1 matches 11 bases. The V gene's germline CDR1 is LNHNV and CDR2 YYDKDF (reference sequence). The length of the CDR3 is 16 residues. The V segment lost 3 bases and the J segment 2 bases; nucleotides outside the gene matches: 5. CDR3 loop: CATSRGGTGGQETQYF. The CDR3 DNA reads as TGTGCCACCAGCAGGGGAGGGACAGGGGGACAAGAGACCCAGTACTTC.

V gene TRBV28 combines with J gene TRBJ1-1; TRBD1 is a possible D gene (6 bases). Per germline, CDR1 MDHEN and CDR2 SYDVKM. The V end lost 5 bases, the J end lost 4 bases, and 14 bases lay between the germline ends. The CDR3 sequence is 14 residues long. The CDR3 sequence is CASSDLQGSTEAFF. The CDR3 bases are TGTGCCAGCAGTGACCTACAGGGAAGCACTGAAGCTTTCTTT.

V is TRBV6-4 and J is TRBJ2-3, with 12 bases identical to TRBD2. This CDR3 has 16 amino acids. The ends lost 6 bases at V and 3 bases at J; junction bases unmatched: 7. CDR1 is MRHNA and CDR2 is SNTAGT in the germline V gene. The CDR3 here is CASSPGLAGRTDTQYF. CDR3 sequence (DNA): TGTGCCAGCAGCCCCGGACTAGCGGGGAGAACAGATACGCAGTATTTT.

The chain's CDR3 is CASGLGAGGETQYF. CDR3 nucleotide sequence: TGTGCTAGTGGTTTGGGGGCAGGGGGCGAGACCCAGTACTTC. The chain joins TRBV12-5 to TRBJ2-5; 8 nucleotides agree with TRBD1. CDR1 and CDR2 (germline): LGHNT, FRNRAP. V trimming: 1 base; J trimming: 5 bases; junction bases outside the gene matches: 3. This CDR3 contains 14 residues.

This clone was detected a few times. The chain joins TRBV7-2 to TRBJ2-3, with a tentative D call TRBD2 (5 bases). Germline V gene sequence: CDR1 SGHTA, CDR2 FQGNSA. This CDR3 spans 10 amino acids. The V and J ends lost 3 bases and 12 bases respectively, with 7 bases between them. The CDR3 DNA reads TGTGCCAGCAGCTTGCTAGCTCAGTATTTT. This codes for CASSLLAQYF.

The rearrangement uses TRBV28 and TRBJ1-5; possible D gene TRBD1, 5 bases. The CDR3 is 15 amino acids. Germline CDR1 reads MDHEN; CDR2 reads SYDVKM. Trimming cost V 5 bases and J 7 bases, with 18 bases left between them. The CDR3 nucleotides are TGTGCCAGCAGTCCCACTCGGAGGGACGGACAGCCCCAGCATTTT. Translation gives CASSPTRRDGQPQHF.

The chain links TRBV9 to TRBJ2-4, with 9 bases matching TRBD1. The junction had 7 bases not matched to a gene; V was cut back by 3 bases and J by 6 bases. This CDR3 is built from 15 residues. The germline CDR1 and CDR2 sequences are SGDLS and YYNGEE. The CDR3 DNA sequence: TGTGCCAGCAGCGGGAAACAGGGGGCGCCAAACATTCAGTACTTC. It specifies CASSGKQGAPNIQYF.

The V gene is TRBV5-1, the J gene TRBJ2-1; TRBD1 matches 10 bases. V lost 1 base and J lost 4; bases outside the gene matches: 5. The germline V gene encodes CDR1 SGHRS and CDR2 YFSETQ. This CDR3 has 16 residues. As DNA, the CDR3 is TGCGCCAGCAGCTTGTCCGGGACAGGGGTATACAATGAGCAGTTCTTC. It codes for CASSLSGTGVYNEQFF. The full variable domain, with the rest looked up from reference TRBV5-1 and TRBJ2-1, is KAGVTQTPRYLIKTRGQQVTLSCSPISGHRSVSWYQQTPGQGLQFLFEYFSETQRNKGNFPGRFSGRQFSNSRSEMNVSTLELGDSALYLCASSLSGTGVYNEQFFGPGTRLTVL.

J is TRBJ1-1 and V is TRBV6-1, with TRBD1 identical over 7 bases. The CDR3 covers 12 residues. The V and J ends lost 6 bases and 8 bases, in that order; junction bases with no gene match: 6. Germline V gives CDR1 MNHNS, CDR2 SASEGT. CDR3 protein: CASSRGTAEAFF. CDR3 DNA: TGTGCCAGCAGCCGCGGGACAGCCGAAGCTTTCTTT.

The rearrangement links TRBV5-1 to TRBJ1-2, with a tentative D call TRBD1 (5 bases). This CDR3 contains 15 residues. V was pared by 0 bases and J by 3 bases, with 12 bases between. Germline CDR1 SGHRS, CDR2 YFSETQ. This chain's CDR3 is CASSLGLGGDYGYTF. For the CDR3, the DNA is TGCGCCAGCAGCTTGGGCCTCGGAGGGGACTATGGCTACACCTTC.

V is TRBV28 and J is TRBJ1-2, with 10 bases that match TRBD1. Germline V gene data show CDR1 as MDHEN and CDR2 as SYDVKM. The CDR3 extends over 15 amino acids. With 1 base clipped from V and 8 bases from J, the junction kept 7 bases outside the gene matches. The CDR3 region is CASSLYPGQGGGYTF. The CDR3, as DNA: TGTGCCAGCAGTTTATACCCCGGACAGGGGGGAGGCTACACCTTC.

This sequence joins TRBV19 and TRBJ1-2, with TRBD1 matching over 8 bases. This CDR3 contains 17 residues. The trim removed 6 bases at V and 1 base at J, leaving 13 bases unmatched. The germline CDR1 and CDR2 sequences are LNHDA and SQIVND (reference sequence). The CDR3 spells CASRLQGARFNNYGYTF. CDR3 nucleotide sequence: TGTGCCAGTAGGCTTCAGGGGGCGCGCTTTAATAACTATGGCTACACCTTC.

This chain uses TRBV10-1 with TRBJ1-2; D might be TRBD1 (5 bases). Germline assignment: CDR1 WNHNN and CDR2 SYGVQD (reference sequence). Trimming pared 9 bases from V and 2 bases from J, leaving 10 bases between. There are 12 residues in the CDR3. The CDR3 loop reads CARGRGNYGYTF. The CDR3 region has the DNA TGCGCCAGGGGGCGGGGGAACTATGGCTACACCTTC.

The rearrangement uses TRBV7-2 and TRBJ1-1, with D maybe TRBD1 (6 bases). Germline V gene sequence: CDR1 SGHTA, CDR2 FQGNSA. V lost 5 bases and J lost 0, with 13 bases in between. This CDR3 contains 15 residues. The CDR3 DNA sequence: TGTGCCAGCAGCACCCAGACAGGCATGAACACTGAAGCTTTCTTT. It yields the protein CASSTQTGMNTEAFF.

V gene TRBV5-1 combines with J gene TRBJ2-3, with 7 bases identical to TRBD1. V trimming: 0 bases; J trimming: 0 bases; junction bases outside the gene matches: 7. The CDR3 covers 17 residues. From germline, CDR1 is SGHRS and CDR2 YFSETQ. The CDR3 DNA reads TGCGCCAGCAGCTTGGCAAGGGGGCAGCTGAGCACAGATACGCAGTATTTT. Its translation: CASSLARGQLSTDTQYF.

The genes are TRBV6-5 and TRBJ1-2; 7 bases agree with TRBD1. The germline CDR1 and CDR2 sequences are MNHEY and SVGAGI. After removal of 0 bases from V and 1 base from J, the junction contained 2 bases not matched to a gene. The CDR3 loop spans 15 amino acids. In nucleotides, the CDR3 is TGTGCCAGCAGTTACTCGACAGGGAATAACTATGGCTACACCTTC. This encodes CASSYSTGNNYGYTF.

The genes are TRBV5-1 and TRBJ2-7, with a possible D match to TRBD1 (6 bases). This CDR3 has 14 amino acids. V gave up 2 bases and J gave up 3 bases, with 12 bases separating them. The germline gives CDR1 SGHRS, CDR2 YFSETQ. Written as DNA, the CDR3 is TGCGCCAGCAGCTTCGGACAGAGCAGCTACGAGCAGTACTTC. Amino acid sequence: CASSFGQSSYEQYF. Looking up the rest from reference TRBV5-1 and TRBJ2-7 gives the full variable domain: KAGVTQTPRYLIKTRGQQVTLSCSPISGHRSVSWYQQTPGQGLQFLFEYFSETQRNKGNFPGRFSGRQFSNSRSEMNVSTLELGDSALYLCASSFGQSSYEQYFGPGTRLTVT.

This clone was counted a few times. The chain employs TRBV4-3 and TRBJ1-4, with D possibly being TRBD1 (5 bases). The germline V and J ends were trimmed by 0 bases and 4 bases, with 9 bases remaining between them. Germline assignment: CDR1 LGHNA and CDR2 YSLEER. CDR3 size: 15 residues. This chain's CDR3 is CASSQDWGVNEKLFF. CDR3 sequence (DNA): TGCGCCAGCAGCCAAGATTGGGGGGTTAATGAAAAACTGTTTTTT.

The chain links TRBV6-1 to TRBJ2-3; TRBD2 matches at 10 bases. Trimming took 4 bases from V and 1 from J; bases not matched to a gene: 11. Germline V gives CDR1 MNHNS, CDR2 SASEGT. The length of the CDR3 is 18 residues. CDR3 loop: CASSAVNPLAGGTDTQYF. CDR3 bases: TGTGCCAGCAGTGCAGTCAACCCTCTAGCGGGGGGCACAGATACGCAGTATTTT.

The CDR3 here is CASSLAGGRGYEQYF. For the CDR3, the DNA is TGTGCCAGCAGCCTGGCGGGAGGCAGGGGATACGAGCAGTACTTC. The V call is TRBV14, the J call TRBJ2-7, with 8 bases that match TRBD2. CDR1 SGHDN and CDR2 FVKESK come from the germline V gene. CDR3 size: 15 residues. The trim removed 4 bases at V and 4 bases at J, leaving 9 bases unmatched.

The V call is TRBV4-1, the J call TRBJ1-6; 7 bases agree with TRBD1. V lost 1 base and J lost 1; bases outside the gene matches: 7. CDR1 MGHRA and CDR2 YSYEKL come from the germline V gene. This CDR3 contains 18 residues. The CDR3 loop is CASSQVPKGASYNSPLHF. The CDR3 DNA reads as TGCGCCAGCAGCCAAGTCCCCAAGGGGGCGTCCTATAATTCACCCCTCCACTTT.